The rows below give T cell receptor beta chains drawn from one sample of a study of shared clonotypes between healthy human individuals. The method was immunoSEQ multiplex PCR; TCRdb's version includes in-frame clones alone and lacks a portion of them. This table has some 2,100,000 clones, about 92% appearing once. Sequences were obtained from naive CD8+ T cells from PBMCs. The receptors stem from a man aged 18 to 29 in good health. Some clones in this sample may be carry-over from other donors' samples. The CDR3 runs from the conserved cysteine through the conserved F or W. Fields, in order: V gene, D gene, clone size, J gene, CDR3 DNA, CDR3 protein. The D gene is left open where the match is weak. Some rows mark clone size as missing; the rest say once, few, many or name a class of expanded clone.

V gene: TRBV27; D gene: .; clone size: .; J gene: TRBJ2-5; CDR3 DNA: TGTGCCAGCAGCTCCTCGCGGGGTTGGGAGACCCAGTACTTC; CDR3 protein: CASSSSRGWETQYF
V gene: TRBV4-1; D gene: TRBD1; clone size: .; J gene: TRBJ2-2; CDR3 DNA: TGCGCCAGCAGCGCGCGATGGACAGGTGGCACCGGGGAGCTGTTTTTT; CDR3 protein: CASSARWTGGTGELFF
V gene: TRBV28; D gene: TRBD2; clone size: once; J gene: TRBJ2-1; CDR3 DNA: TGTGCCAGTATCCAACAACTAGCGGAGGGGCTCAATGAGCAGTTCTTC; CDR3 protein: CASIQQLAEGLNEQFF
V gene: TRBV7-9; D gene: .; clone size: once; J gene: TRBJ2-7; CDR3 DNA: TGTGCCAGCAGCTTGGCCCAGACCCACGAGCAGTACTTC; CDR3 protein: CASSLAQTHEQYF
V gene: TRBV30; D gene: .; clone size: .; J gene: TRBJ2-1; CDR3 DNA: TGTGCCTTGAGTAAGCTGGACAGCGCCTACAATGAGCAGTTCTTC; CDR3 protein: CALSKLDSAYNEQFF
V gene: TRBV11-2; D gene: TRBD1; clone size: .; J gene: TRBJ2-7; CDR3 DNA: TGTGCCAGCAGCTTAGGTCCGGGACAGGGATTCGCCTACGAGCAGTACTTC; CDR3 protein: CASSLGPGQGFAYEQYF
V gene: TRBV6-5; D gene: .; clone size: .; J gene: TRBJ1-2; CDR3 DNA: TGTGCCAGCAGCCACCCACCCACTACATGGTTC; CDR3 protein: CASSHPPTTWF
V gene: TRBV19; D gene: .; clone size: .; J gene: TRBJ1-2; CDR3 DNA: TGTGCCAGTAGTATCGTCGGAGGCGATCTCTATGGCTACACCTTC; CDR3 protein: CASSIVGGDLYGYTF
V gene: TRBV6-6; D gene: TRBD2; clone size: .; J gene: TRBJ2-1; CDR3 DNA: TGTGCCAGCAGTTACTTAGGACTAGCGACAGAGCAGTTCTTC; CDR3 protein: CASSYLGLATEQFF
V gene: TRBV7-2; D gene: .; clone size: .; J gene: TRBJ2-5; CDR3 DNA: TGTGCCAGCAGCTTTCCCGGGTTGGCGGCCCAAGAGACCCAGTACTTC; CDR3 protein: CASSFPGLAAQETQYF
V gene: TRBV7-9; D gene: .; clone size: .; J gene: TRBJ2-7; CDR3 DNA: TGTGCCAGCAGCTGGCCTCTTGGGACGGGGAGAAACGAGCAGTACTTC; CDR3 protein: CASSWPLGTGRNEQYF
V gene: TRBV27; D gene: .; clone size: once; J gene: TRBJ1-1; CDR3 DNA: TGTGCCAGCAGTTTATATGGGTCTTACATCCTAGGAACCACTGAAGCTTTCTTT; CDR3 protein: CASSLYGSYILGTTEAFF